One sample yielded the 24 T cell receptor beta chains listed below, sequenced in a study of memory CD4+ T cells and cytomegalovirus serostatus. Single viable CD3+CD4+CD8-CD45RO+ cells were sorted as the memory CD4+ T cells. Clones were read by immunoSEQ multiplex PCR, and TCRdb kept only the in-frame ones, dropping some. This sample has under 100,000 clones, with around 80% found just once. Sequenced sample: memory CD4+ T cells from blood. These receptors all stem from an adult in good health and CMV-seronegative.

This rearrangement joins TRBV7-2 to TRBJ1-5; TRBD1 is a possible D gene (5 bases). Trimming cost V 6 bases and J 4 bases, with 7 bases left between them. The CDR3 spans 12 residues. Germline CDR1 is SGHTA and CDR2 is FQGNSA. The CDR3: CASSDSNQPQHF. The CDR3 DNA follows: TGTGCCAGCAGTGACAGTAATCAGCCCCAGCATTTT.

This chain connects TRBV4-1 to TRBJ2-7, with D perhaps TRBD1 (5 bases). This CDR3 has 14 residues. The V end lost 1 base, the J end lost 0 bases, and 7 bases lay between the germline ends. CDR1 is MGHRA, CDR2 YSYEKL, per germline. The CDR3 DNA reads as TGCGCCAGCAGCCAAGGGGGCAACTCCTACGAGCAGTACTTC. Translated: CASSQGGNSYEQYF.

The chain couples TRBV11-3 to TRBJ1-1; D is possibly TRBD1 (5 bases). This CDR3 is 15 amino acids long. Germline V CDR1 and CDR2: SGHNT, YENEEA. V was trimmed by 5 bases and J by 1 base, leaving 14 bases between them. The DNA of the CDR3 is TGTGCCAGCAGCCCTTCCCCAGGGCGGAACACTGAAGCTTTCTTT. Its protein product is CASSPSPGRNTEAFF.

The chain couples TRBV6-4 to TRBJ1-2; D not resolved. V was cut by 5 bases and J by 5 bases, with 15 bases left in between. This CDR3 spans 14 amino acids. Germline CDR1 is MRHNA and CDR2 is SNTAGT. Written as DNA, the CDR3 is TGTGCCAGCAGTTCCGCCGGTGACGGTTATGGCTACACCTTC. This translates into CASSSAGDGYGYTF.

V and J are TRBV14 and TRBJ2-2; D unresolved. CDR1 and CDR2 (germline): SGHDN, FVKESK. The CDR3 is 14 residues long. Deletions cut 0 bases from V and 2 bases from J, with 4 bases between. The CDR3 is CASSQDKNTGELFF. Here the CDR3 DNA reads TGTGCCAGCAGCCAAGACAAAAACACCGGGGAGCTGTTTTTT.

The chain carries TRBV6-6 and TRBJ1-3; D is uncertain. There are 14 residues in the CDR3. Per the germline V gene, CDR1 is MNHNY and CDR2 is SVGAGI (reference sequence). The V end lost 5 bases, the J end lost 4 bases, and 12 bases lay between the germline ends. The CDR3: CASSPDFSGNTIYF. Written as DNA, the CDR3 is TGTGCCAGCAGTCCGGACTTCTCAGGAAACACCATATATTTT.

This chain connects TRBV15 to TRBJ1-4; perhaps TRBD1 as D (6 bases). Germline values: CDR1 LNHNV, CDR2 YYDKDF (reference sequence). CDR3 length: 17 residues. Trimming left V 5 bases short and J 8 bases short, with 24 bases between. CDR3 bases: TGTGCCACCAGCGAGGGGGAATCCAGCCATGGAGGCGAAAAACTGTTTTTT. Amino acid sequence: CATSEGESSHGGEKLFF. Combining the CDR3 with reference TRBV15 and TRBJ1-4 gives the whole variable domain DAMVIQNPRYQVTQFGKPVTLSCSQTLNHNVMYWYQQKSSQAPKLLFHYYDKDFNNEADTPDNFQSRRPNTSFCFLDIRSPGLGDTAMYLCATSEGESSHGGEKLFFGSGTQLSVL.

This chain connects TRBV5-1 to TRBJ2-3, with 14 bases aligning to TRBD2. CDR3 length: 20 amino acids. The germline gives CDR1 SGHRS, CDR2 YFSETQ. Losses at the gene ends were 0 bases for V and 0 bases for J; bases not matched to a gene: 9. The CDR3 protein is CASSLGLRLAGGISTDTQYF. For the CDR3, the DNA is TGCGCCAGCAGCTTGGGACTGAGACTAGCGGGGGGGATTAGCACAGATACGCAGTATTTT.

The chain employs TRBV5-4 and TRBJ2-1; perhaps TRBD2 as D (7 bases). The CDR3 sequence is 16 residues long. V lost 2 bases to trimming and J lost 0 bases, with 12 bases between them. Per the germline V gene, CDR1 is SGHNT and CDR2 is YYREEE (reference sequence). This CDR3 is CASSFGGPSSYNEQFF. The DNA for the CDR3 is TGTGCCAGCAGCTTCGGGGGGCCGAGCTCCTACAATGAGCAGTTCTTC.

V is TRBV28 and J is TRBJ1-4; 8 bases are a match to TRBD1. CDR3 length: 15 residues. Germline CDR1 is MDHEN and CDR2 is SYDVKM. Trimming cost V 5 bases and J 8 bases; bases outside gene matches: 10. This CDR3 reads CASSLGQGAWEKLFF. The DNA for the CDR3 is TGTGCCAGCAGTCTGGGGCAGGGGGCATGGGAAAAACTGTTTTTT.

This sequence joins TRBV7-9 and TRBJ2-1; 7 nucleotides line up with TRBD1. The germline gives CDR1 SEHNR, CDR2 FQNEAQ (reference sequence). Losses at the gene ends were 2 bases for V and 14 bases for J; bases not matched to a gene: 9. The CDR3 is 13 amino acids. This CDR3 reads CASSLSGQDVKFF. In DNA, the CDR3 is TGTGCCAGCAGCTTAAGCGGACAGGATGTGAAGTTCTTC.

The chain links TRBV5-6 to TRBJ1-4, with 9 bases lining up with TRBD1. Trimming took 5 bases from V and 7 from J; bases not matched to a gene: 9. The V gene's germline CDR1 is SGHDT and CDR2 YYEEEE. The CDR3 length is 15 residues. CDR3 sequence: CASRRRDRASEKLFF. CDR3 DNA: TGTGCCAGCAGGCGCCGGGACAGGGCTTCTGAAAAACTGTTTTTT. The full variable domain, with the rest looked up from reference TRBV5-6 and TRBJ1-4, is DAGVTQSPTHLIKTRGQQVTLRCSPKSGHDTVSWYQQALGQGPQFIFQYYEEEERQRGNFPDRFSGHQFPNYSSELNVNALLLGDSALYLCASRRRDRASEKLFFGSGTQLSVL.

The chain has TRBV7-6 and TRBJ1-1, with 8 bases identical to TRBD1. Per the germline V gene, CDR1 is SGHVS and CDR2 is FNYEAQ. This CDR3 region has 15 residues. V lost 4 bases to trimming and J lost 4 bases; unmatched junction nucleotides: 8. Here the CDR3 reads CASSSDRGRFTEAFF. CDR3 DNA sequence: TGTGCCAGCAGCTCCGACAGGGGAAGGTTCACTGAAGCTTTCTTT.

This sequence joins TRBV6-4 and TRBJ1-3; D is unclear. Germline-derived CDR1 and CDR2 are MRHNA and SNTAGT. Trimming cost V 6 bases and J 0 bases, with 9 bases left between them. This CDR3 has 14 amino acids. The CDR3 reads CASRARYSGNTIYF. The CDR3 region has the DNA TGTGCCAGCAGGGCCAGATACTCTGGAAACACCATATATTTT.

The rearrangement links TRBV7-2 to TRBJ1-5; possibly TRBD1 for D (6 bases). Per germline, CDR1 SGHTA and CDR2 FQGNSA. V lost 1 base and J 5 bases, leaving 12 bases between the germline ends. There are 15 residues in the CDR3. Here the CDR3 DNA reads TGTGCCAGCAGCTTAGAATCAGGGGATGATCAGCCCCAGCATTTT. Translation gives CASSLESGDDQPQHF.

As for this clone: Other nucleotide sequences from this sample produce the same CDR3. CDR3 sequence reads: CASSPGTDTQYF. CDR3 in DNA: TGTGCCAGCTCACCGGGCACAGATACGCAGTATTTT. The chain links TRBV18 to TRBJ2-3; D gene uncertain. V gave up 3 bases and J gave up 1 base, with 2 bases separating them. This CDR3 has 12 amino acids. Germline V CDR1 and CDR2: KGHSH, LQKENI.

This clone showed up just a few times. The chain uses TRBV30 and TRBJ2-7; D uncertain. V dropped 2 bases and J dropped 4 bases, with 9 bases sitting between them. There are 12 residues in the CDR3. Per germline, CDR1 GTSNPN and CDR2 SVGIG (reference sequence). In nucleotides, the CDR3 is TGTGCCTGGAGTATCTCGGAGTACGAGCAGTACTTC. Protein product: CAWSISEYEQYF.

Only a few counts were recorded for this clone. The chain couples TRBV30 to TRBJ2-1; D possibly matches TRBD1 or TRBD2 (6 bases each). This CDR3 has 16 residues. V lost 2 bases to trimming and J lost 8 bases, with 22 bases between them. Germline V gene lookup returns CDR1 GTSNPN and CDR2 SVGIG (reference sequence). The CDR3 here is CAWSRTLGGGGDEQFF. The CDR3 DNA is TGTGCCTGGAGTAGGACCCTTGGAGGGGGAGGAGATGAGCAGTTCTTC.

The rearrangement uses TRBV14 and TRBJ1-2; D is unresolved. Germline-derived CDR1 and CDR2 are SGHDN and FVKESK. The V gene lost 4 bases and the J gene lost 6 bases, with 15 bases spanning the gap. This CDR3 is built from 14 residues. The CDR3 reads CASSRGVVAHGYTF. Here the CDR3 DNA reads TGTGCCAGCAGCCGCGGGGTAGTGGCGCATGGCTACACCTTC.

The sample holds many counts of this clone. The rearrangement joins TRBV4-1 to TRBJ2-7, with D unclear. Germline loops: CDR1 MGHRA, CDR2 YSYEKL. The CDR3 length is 15 residues. V lost 1 base and J lost 2, with 12 bases in between. The CDR3 region has the DNA TGCGCCAGCAGCCAAGCGCAGTTTTCAGCCTACGAGCAGTACTTC. Translation gives CASSQAQFSAYEQYF.

The chain carries TRBV28 and TRBJ2-7, with unresolved D. Germline CDR1 and CDR2: MDHEN and SYDVKM. V was cut by 7 bases and J by 2 bases, with 12 bases left in between. This CDR3 contains 13 residues. As DNA, the CDR3 is TGTGCCAGCACCGGTGGAGTTGCCTACGAGCAGTACTTC. As protein: CASTGGVAYEQYF.

The chain joins TRBV7-2 to TRBJ2-3; D may be TRBD1 or TRBD2 (6 bases each). Between the trimmed V and J ends, which lost 1 base and 2 bases, there was a span of 10 bases. The CDR3 has 15 residues. CDR1 SGHTA and CDR2 FQGNSA come from the germline V gene. The CDR3 bases are TGTGCCAGCAGCTTAGTCGGGGGCCACACAGATACGCAGTATTTT. It codes for CASSLVGGHTDTQYF.

The CDR3 loop is CASSLAAHPGANVLTF. The CDR3 DNA follows: TGTGCCAGCAGCTTAGCTGCGCACCCGGGGGCCAACGTCCTGACTTTC. The gene calls are TRBV7-9 and TRBJ2-6, with no clear D. There are 16 residues in the CDR3. The germline V and J ends were trimmed by 0 bases and 4 bases, with 10 bases remaining between them. The germline gives CDR1 SEHNR, CDR2 FQNEAQ (reference sequence).

This sequence joins TRBV14 and TRBJ1-1; D call uncertain. V was cut by 1 base and J by 1 base, with 10 bases left in between. The CDR3 is 15 amino acids. Germline V gene lookup returns CDR1 SGHDN and CDR2 FVKESK. As DNA, the CDR3 is TGTGCCAGCAGCCAAGTTTCCAGTCCGAACACTGAAGCTTTCTTT. It specifies CASSQVSSPNTEAFF.